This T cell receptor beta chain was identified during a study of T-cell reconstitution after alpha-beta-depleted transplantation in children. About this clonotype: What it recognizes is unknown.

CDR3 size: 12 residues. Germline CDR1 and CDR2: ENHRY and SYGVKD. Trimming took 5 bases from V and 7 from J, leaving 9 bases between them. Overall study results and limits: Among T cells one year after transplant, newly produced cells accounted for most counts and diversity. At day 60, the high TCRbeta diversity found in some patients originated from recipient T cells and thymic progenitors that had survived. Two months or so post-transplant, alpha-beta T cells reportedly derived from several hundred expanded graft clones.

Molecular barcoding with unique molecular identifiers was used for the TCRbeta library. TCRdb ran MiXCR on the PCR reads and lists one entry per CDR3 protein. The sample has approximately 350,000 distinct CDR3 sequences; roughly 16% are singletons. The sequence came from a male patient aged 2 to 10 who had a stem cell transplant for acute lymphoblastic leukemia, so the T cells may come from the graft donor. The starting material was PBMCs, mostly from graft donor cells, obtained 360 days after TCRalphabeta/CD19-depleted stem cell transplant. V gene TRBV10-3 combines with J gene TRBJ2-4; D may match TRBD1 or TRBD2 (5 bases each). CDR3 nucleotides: TGTGCCATCAGTTCAGGGACCAACATTCAGTACTTC. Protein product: CAISSGTNIQYF.